Included here is one TCR beta chain sequence, with context. Its specificity is not known. With 60 Vbeta and 13 Jbeta primers, the PCR was carried out. Measured with immunoSEQ multiplex PCR; TCRdb has only the in-frame clones, and not every one. Its clone listing holds 150,000 to 200,000 clones. From germline, CDR1 is MGHDK and CDR2 SYGVNS. V dropped 3 bases and J dropped 1 base, with 10 bases sitting between them. The CDR3 has 14 amino acids. This specimen comes from a study of cytomegalovirus exposure and HLA in healthy donors. Regarding the study as a whole: TRBV6-2, TRBV6-3 and other indistinguishable V segments were excluded. Later analysis found that TCR beta chains associated with HLA were more clonally expanded than other, equally common chains. Previous analysis showed most TCR beta V segments were productive about 90% or about 30% of the time.

Material for sequencing was PBMCs. This TCR came from a man under 40 in good health and CMV-seronegative. The chain has TRBV25-1 and TRBJ2-7; a possible D gene is TRBD2 (6 bases). The CDR3 DNA follows: TGTGCCAGCAGTGACTCAGGGAGGTCCTACGAGCAGTACTTC. Translating gives CASSDSGRSYEQYF.